The text below deals with one T cell receptor (beta chain). As processed by the authors: The authors estimated nucleated cell counts from reference gene primer amplification. Profiling relied on immunoSEQ multiplex PCR, and the TCRdb table lists in-frame clones only, not all of them. From that table come the V and J calls and clone size; the DNA was used to work out D and trimming. This repertoire shows 110,000 or so clones, approximately 81% found once; its top ten account for roughly 1.5%. This entry belongs to a study of blood T cell repertoires in COVID-19. Study-level background: Specimens from acute and convalescent COVID-19 originated in the United States, Italy and Spain.

Germline V gene sequence: CDR1 SGHTA, CDR2 FQGTGA. This CDR3 region has 12 residues. The germline V and J ends were trimmed by 7 bases and 1 base, with 4 bases remaining between them. The sequencing input was peripheral blood. The sequence derives from a man aged 45-65 years with acute or convalescent COVID-19. This chain joins TRBV7-3 and TRBJ2-2, with no clear D. CDR3 loop: CASTGNTGELFF. The CDR3 DNA reads TGTGCCAGCACAGGGAACACCGGGGAGCTGTTTTTT.